Sequencing of this T cell receptor beta chain was carried out in a study of Ad26.COV2.S vaccination and SARS-CoV-2 variants. Broader study findings: CD8+ and CD4+ T cells specific for spike reportedly responded with substantial breadth after vaccination. Higher spike-specific TCR breadth was found in vaccine recipients than in placebo recipients. Total responses of T cells may have been underestimated by the analyses of TCR breadth and depth.

Treatment in this sample: some 20 received Ad26.COV2.S at low or high dose, single or two shots; about 5 received placebo; per-sample allocation not given. Material that was analyzed had been drawn on day 63 after the first vaccine or placebo injection. V lost 0 bases, J lost 10 bases, and 16 bases lay in between. The CDR3 is made up of 16 amino acids. CDR1 is SGHAT, CDR2 FQNNGV, per germline. Points on this clone: The antigen is not known.

Clones were read by immunoSEQ multiplex PCR, and TCRdb kept only the in-frame ones, dropping some. The table includes 510,000 or so clones, 70% to 90% detected once. This chain connects TRBV11-2 to TRBJ1-6; a possible D gene is TRBD1 (5 bases). Source: peripheral blood, taken in a trial of Ad26.COV2.S vaccine versus placebo. The receptor was isolated from a person between 18 and 65 years old who received the Ad26.COV2.S COVID-19 vaccine or a placebo. CDR3 DNA sequence: TGTGCCAGCAGCTTAGATCCGTCACAGAACAGGTCACCCCTCCACTTT. Translation gives CASSLDPSQNRSPLHF.